This T cell receptor (beta chain) was obtained from a study of graft-versus-host responses after intestinal transplantation. The wider study: Anti-thymocyte globulin induction preceded about 3 years of tacrolimus and steroid maintenance in all recipients. The study's findings and limits: Some GvH clones appeared in ileal mucosa or blood before recipient bone marrow.

Details on this clone: Its antigen is not identified.

The table came from immunoSEQ multiplex PCR; TCRdb's copy has only in-frame clones and leaves some out. Among tens of thousands of clones listed, 85% to 95% were seen once. Germline V gene sequence: CDR1 MNHEY, CDR2 SMNVEV (reference sequence). The CDR3 is 12 amino acids. V was clipped by 8 bases and J by 2 bases, with 10 bases between them. V usage is TRBV27 and J usage is TRBJ2-7; D unclear. The TCR comes from a human patient who received an intestinal transplant, so some T cells may come from the graft donor. The input for sequencing was PBMCs, taken 750 to 800 days after a first intestinal transplant, on the day of a second. Here the CDR3 reads CASGLQPYEQYF. Here the CDR3 DNA reads TGTGCCAGCGGGCTGCAACCCTACGAGCAGTACTTC.